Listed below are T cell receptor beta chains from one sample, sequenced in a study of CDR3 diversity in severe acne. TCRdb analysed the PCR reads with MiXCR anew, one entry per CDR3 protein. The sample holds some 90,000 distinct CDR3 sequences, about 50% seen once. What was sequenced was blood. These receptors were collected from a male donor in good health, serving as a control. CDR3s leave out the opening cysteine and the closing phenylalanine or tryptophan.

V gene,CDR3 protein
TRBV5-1,ASSLERLDNEQY
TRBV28,ASSSPQGPDEQY
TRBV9,ASSPATVNFYGYT
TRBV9,ASSVEAGNSITGELF
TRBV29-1,SVEGVGGSYEQY
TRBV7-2,ASSSTGEGQETQY
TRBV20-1,SEARFTTDTQY
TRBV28,ASSYAWAGTQY
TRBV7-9,ASSWTERERNTGELF
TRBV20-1,SARTGGILGEQY
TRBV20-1,SARWGGGTTDTQY
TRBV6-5,ASSLQGRNSPLH